These T cell receptor beta chains were read from a single sample in a study of CD8 T cells in ankylosing spondylitis. TCRdb reprocessed the 5' RACE reads with MiXCR, giving one entry per CDR3 protein. The sample has some 220,000 distinct CDR3 sequences, approximately 10% seen once. Sequencing was carried out using blood, either unsorted or a sorted T cell fraction (not recorded which). The receptors here all came from a male donor with ankylosing spondylitis or in good health (not recorded which). The CDR3 runs from the conserved cysteine through the conserved F or W. Each record gives: J gene, clone size, D gene, V gene, CDR3 protein, CDR3 DNA. The D gene is left open where the match is weak. Expanded clones are given a class, and other clones once, few, many or no size at all.

j_gene: TRBJ1-1
abundance: many
d_gene: .
v_gene: TRBV12-3/TRBV12-4
CDR3aa: CATLGMRLEAFF
CDR3nt: TGTGCCACCTTGGGCATGAGGCTTGAAGCTTTCTTT

j_gene: TRBJ1-2
abundance: few
d_gene: .
v_gene: TRBV7-2
CDR3aa: CASSLVTVPYYGYTF
CDR3nt: TGTGCCAGCAGCTTAGTAACCGTCCCCTACTATGGCTACACCTTC

j_gene: TRBJ2-7
abundance: many
d_gene: TRBD1
v_gene: TRBV6-1
CDR3aa: CASRLRVDREKDYEQYF
CDR3nt: TGTGCCAGCAGACTACGCGTGGACAGGGAAAAAGACTACGAGCAGTACTTC

j_gene: TRBJ2-1
abundance: many
d_gene: TRBD1
v_gene: TRBV4-1
CDR3aa: CASSLTGGLTEQFF
CDR3nt: TGCGCCAGCAGCCTAACAGGGGGGCTGACCGAGCAGTTCTTC

j_gene: TRBJ1-2
abundance: many
d_gene: TRBD1
v_gene: TRBV6-1
CDR3aa: CASSLGTGNGYTF
CDR3nt: TGTGCCAGCAGCCTTGGGACAGGGAATGGCTACACCTTC

j_gene: TRBJ2-1
abundance: many
d_gene: TRBD1
v_gene: TRBV6-5
CDR3aa: CASSYYSGTGPDNEQFF
CDR3nt: TGTGCCAGCAGTTACTACTCCGGGACAGGGCCGGACAATGAGCAGTTCTTC

j_gene: TRBJ2-2
abundance: many
d_gene: .
v_gene: TRBV20-1
CDR3aa: CSARAPGRTGNTGELFF
CDR3nt: TGCAGTGCTAGAGCCCCAGGAAGGACGGGAAACACCGGGGAGCTGTTTTTT

j_gene: TRBJ2-5
abundance: many
d_gene: .
v_gene: TRBV5-1
CDR3aa: CASSLEGAQETQYF
CDR3nt: TGCGCCAGCAGCTTGGAAGGGGCCCAAGAGACCCAGTACTTC

j_gene: TRBJ2-1
abundance: .
d_gene: .
v_gene: TRBV7-6
CDR3aa: CASRSQGPQFF
CDR3nt: TGTGCCAGCAGATCACAGGGACCCCAATTCTTC

j_gene: TRBJ2-1
abundance: few
d_gene: TRBD1
v_gene: TRBV5-1
CDR3aa: CASSWGQGEQFF
CDR3nt: TGCGCCAGCAGCTGGGGACAGGGTGAGCAGTTCTTC

j_gene: TRBJ1-6
abundance: many
d_gene: .
v_gene: TRBV5-6
CDR3aa: CASSSGTYNSPLHF
CDR3nt: TGTGCCAGCAGTTCCGGGACGTACAATTCACCCCTCCACTTT

j_gene: TRBJ2-1
abundance: many
d_gene: .
v_gene: TRBV7-9
CDR3aa: CASSSGVRSQDEQFF
CDR3nt: TGTGCCAGCAGCTCCGGGGTGCGAAGTCAGGATGAGCAGTTCTTC

j_gene: TRBJ2-2
abundance: many
d_gene: TRBD1
v_gene: TRBV10-3
CDR3aa: CAISVGGSSANTGELFF
CDR3nt: TGTGCCATCAGTGTAGGGGGCAGTTCGGCCAACACCGGGGAGCTGTTTTTT

j_gene: TRBJ2-7
abundance: many
d_gene: .
v_gene: TRBV5-1
CDR3aa: CASSPGTVYYEQYF
CDR3nt: TGCGCCAGCAGTCCTGGGACTGTTTACTACGAGCAGTACTTC

j_gene: TRBJ2-1
abundance: many
d_gene: TRBD2
v_gene: TRBV20-1
CDR3aa: CSARDRTRNEQFF
CDR3nt: TGCAGTGCTAGAGACAGGACTAGGAATGAGCAGTTCTTC

j_gene: TRBJ2-1
abundance: many
d_gene: TRBD2
v_gene: TRBV14
CDR3aa: CASSQLAGGRSEQFF
CDR3nt: TGTGCCAGCAGCCAACTAGCGGGGGGGCGGAGTGAGCAGTTCTTC

j_gene: TRBJ2-1
abundance: few
d_gene: .
v_gene: TRBV29-1
CDR3aa: CSVDGGRGDEQFF
CDR3nt: TGCAGCGTTGACGGTGGCAGGGGGGATGAGCAGTTCTTC

j_gene: TRBJ2-5
abundance: many
d_gene: TRBD2
v_gene: TRBV6-5
CDR3aa: CASSYSMASGGAETQYF
CDR3nt: TGTGCCAGCAGTTACTCGATGGCTAGCGGGGGGGCGGAGACCCAGTACTTC

j_gene: TRBJ1-1
abundance: many
d_gene: .
v_gene: TRBV10-2
CDR3aa: CASSNRVRNTEAFF
CDR3nt: TGCGCCAGCAGCAACAGGGTCCGGAACACTGAAGCTTTCTTT